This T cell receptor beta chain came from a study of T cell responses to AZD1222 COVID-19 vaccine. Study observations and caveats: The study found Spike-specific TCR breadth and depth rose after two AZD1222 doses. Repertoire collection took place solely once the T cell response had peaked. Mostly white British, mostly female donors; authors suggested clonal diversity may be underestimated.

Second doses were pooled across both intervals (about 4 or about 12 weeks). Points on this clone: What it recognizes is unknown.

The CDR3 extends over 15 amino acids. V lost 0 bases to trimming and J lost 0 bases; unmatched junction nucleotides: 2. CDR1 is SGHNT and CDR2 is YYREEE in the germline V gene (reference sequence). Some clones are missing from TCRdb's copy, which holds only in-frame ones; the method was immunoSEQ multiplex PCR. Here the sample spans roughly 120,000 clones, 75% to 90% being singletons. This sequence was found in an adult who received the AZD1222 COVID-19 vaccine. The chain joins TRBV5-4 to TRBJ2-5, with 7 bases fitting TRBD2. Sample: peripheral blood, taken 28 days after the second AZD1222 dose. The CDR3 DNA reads TGTGCCAGCAGCTTGGGGCTAGCGGACCAAGAGACCCAGTACTTC. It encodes CASSLGLADQETQYF.